This TCR beta chain was sequenced for a study of control samples from healthy donors and cancer patients. Assay used: immunoSEQ multiplex PCR; TCRdb lists only in-frame clones, some missing. The repertoire holds over 75,000 clones, with 85% as singletons. Germline V gives CDR1 SNHLY, CDR2 FYNNEI. Trimming took 6 bases from V and 0 from J; bases not matched to a gene: 5. This CDR3 region has 14 residues. The gene calls are TRBV2 and TRBJ2-7; 7 bases are shared with TRBD1. Sequences were obtained from blood. The receptor comes from a man aged 25 to 45 in good health. CDR3 coding DNA: TGTGCCAGCAGGCAGACAGGGCCCTCCTACGAGCAGTACTTC. As protein: CASRQTGPSYEQYF.